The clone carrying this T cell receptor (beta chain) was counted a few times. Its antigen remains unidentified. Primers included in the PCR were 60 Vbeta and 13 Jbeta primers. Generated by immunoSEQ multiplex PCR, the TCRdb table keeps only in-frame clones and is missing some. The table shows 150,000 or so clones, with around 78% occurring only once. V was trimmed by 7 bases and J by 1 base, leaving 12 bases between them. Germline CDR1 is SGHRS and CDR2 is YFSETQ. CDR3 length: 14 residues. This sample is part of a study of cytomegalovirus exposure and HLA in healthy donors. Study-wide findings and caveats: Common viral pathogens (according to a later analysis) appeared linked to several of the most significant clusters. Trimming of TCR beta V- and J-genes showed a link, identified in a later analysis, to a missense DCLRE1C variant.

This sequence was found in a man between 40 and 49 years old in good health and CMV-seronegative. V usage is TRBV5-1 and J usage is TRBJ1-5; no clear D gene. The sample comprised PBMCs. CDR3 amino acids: CASSAGESNQPQHF. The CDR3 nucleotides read TGCGCCAGCTCGGCGGGCGAGAGCAATCAGCCCCAGCATTTT.